This is a list of T cell receptor beta chains from one sample in a study of regulatory T cells in long-lasting Graves disease. Via MiXCR, TCRdb re-called the multiplex PCR reads, giving one row per CDR3 protein. The data contain 550,000 or so distinct CDR3 sequences, approximately 12% of them singletons. A further study also used this sample, focusing on T cells in Graves' hyperthyroidism and ophthalmopathy.

The sequenced sample was peripheral blood mononuclear cells (PBMCs), obtained at new diagnosis, from a patient treated with antithyroid drugs. The receptors come from a woman in her thirties with Graves disease. CDR3s include the opening cysteine and the closing phenylalanine or tryptophan. Fields, in order: clone size, D gene, V gene, J gene, CDR3 DNA, CDR3 protein. D genes are given only for firm matches. Clone size is shown for a subset of rows, as once, few, many or a class of expanded clone.

clone size: many; D gene: TRBD1; V gene: TRBV7-9; J gene: TRBJ2-7; CDR3 DNA: TGTGCCAGCAGCTTAAGGGTCCAAGGGGGCGACGAGCAGTACTTC; CDR3 protein: CASSLRVQGGDEQYF
clone size: many; D gene: TRBD2; V gene: TRBV20-1; J gene: TRBJ2-1; CDR3 DNA: TGCAGTGCTATGGGCGGGGGAGCGGGAGCCTACAATGAGCAGTTCTTC; CDR3 protein: CSAMGGGAGAYNEQFF
clone size: many; D gene: -; V gene: TRBV30; J gene: TRBJ2-6; CDR3 DNA: TGTGCCTGGGACAGCTCTGGGGCCAACGTCCTGACTTTC; CDR3 protein: CAWDSSGANVLTF
clone size: many; D gene: -; V gene: TRBV30; J gene: TRBJ2-2; CDR3 DNA: TGTGCCTGGAGTTGGAAGACCGGGGAGCTGTTTTTT; CDR3 protein: CAWSWKTGELFF
clone size: many; D gene: -; V gene: TRBV28; J gene: TRBJ1-5; CDR3 DNA: TGTGCCAGCAGCTTTGGAGGGAAGGATCAGCCCCAGCATTTT; CDR3 protein: CASSFGGKDQPQHF
clone size: many; D gene: -; V gene: TRBV19; J gene: TRBJ2-1; CDR3 DNA: TGTGCCAGTAGAATGACTGCCTACTACAATGAGCAGTTCTTC; CDR3 protein: CASRMTAYYNEQFF
clone size: many; D gene: -; V gene: TRBV28; J gene: TRBJ2-7; CDR3 DNA: TGTGCCAGCAGACAGGCCGGGGGTGAAGAGCAGTACTTC; CDR3 protein: CASRQAGGEEQYF
clone size: -; D gene: -; V gene: TRBV7-3; J gene: TRBJ2-4; CDR3 DNA: TGTGCCAGCAGCCTAACCTCGAGGACAGAGCTAGCCAAAAACATTCAGTACTTC; CDR3 protein: CASSLTSRTELAKNIQYF
clone size: -; D gene: TRBD2; V gene: TRBV20-1; J gene: TRBJ2-1; CDR3 DNA: TGCAGTGCTTATACCGGGACTAGCGGAAGGAGCTCCTACAATGAGCAGTTCTTC; CDR3 protein: CSAYTGTSGRSSYNEQFF
clone size: many; D gene: -; V gene: TRBV2; J gene: TRBJ2-3; CDR3 DNA: TGTGCCAGCAGCGACCCCCCAGGGGCGACCCGCACAGATACGCAGTATTTT; CDR3 protein: CASSDPPGATRTDTQYF
clone size: many; D gene: TRBD2; V gene: TRBV20-1; J gene: TRBJ2-3; CDR3 DNA: TGCAGTGCTAGAGCGGGAGGGCCGGGAGATACGCAGTATTTT; CDR3 protein: CSARAGGPGDTQYF
clone size: many; D gene: -; V gene: TRBV11-2; J gene: TRBJ2-4; CDR3 DNA: TGTGCCAGCAGCCACCGGACAGTCTCCGCCAAAAACATTCAGTACTTC; CDR3 protein: CASSHRTVSAKNIQYF
clone size: many; D gene: -; V gene: TRBV2; J gene: TRBJ2-1; CDR3 DNA: TGTGCCAGCAGGGAGGGGTACAATGAGCAGTTCTTC; CDR3 protein: CASREGYNEQFF
clone size: many; D gene: -; V gene: TRBV12-3/TRBV12-4; J gene: TRBJ1-6; CDR3 DNA: TGTGCCAGCAGTTTCGTCCAGTGGCTTGCGGACCCAGGGAATTCACCCCTCCACTTT; CDR3 protein: CASSFVQWLADPGNSPLHF
clone size: many; D gene: -; V gene: TRBV5-4; J gene: TRBJ2-5; CDR3 DNA: TGTGCCAGCAGCTTCGGGCGAATGACACAAGAGACCCAGTACTTC; CDR3 protein: CASSFGRMTQETQYF
clone size: many; D gene: -; V gene: TRBV7-9; J gene: TRBJ2-1; CDR3 DNA: TGTGCCAGCAGCTTAGTTCTCACCAATGAGCAGTTCTTC; CDR3 protein: CASSLVLTNEQFF
clone size: few; D gene: -; V gene: TRBV20-1; J gene: TRBJ2-5; CDR3 DNA: TGCAGTGCTGAACCCCTAGGACAAGAGACCCAGTACTTC; CDR3 protein: CSAEPLGQETQYF
clone size: many; D gene: -; V gene: TRBV6-2/TRBV6-3; J gene: TRBJ2-7; CDR3 DNA: TGTGCCAGCAGCCCATTCGGGGGAGGCTACGAGCAGTACTTC; CDR3 protein: CASSPFGGGYEQYF
clone size: -; D gene: -; V gene: TRBV24-1; J gene: TRBJ2-2; CDR3 DNA: TGTGCCACCAGCTCGTGGGCGGGTTTTACCGGGGAGCTGTTTTTT; CDR3 protein: CATSSWAGFTGELFF
clone size: -; D gene: TRBD1; V gene: TRBV28; J gene: TRBJ1-2; CDR3 DNA: TGTGCCAGCAGTTTAGTCGGCAGGGGGTTCTATGGCTACACCTTC; CDR3 protein: CASSLVGRGFYGYTF
clone size: many; D gene: -; V gene: TRBV30; J gene: TRBJ1-1; CDR3 DNA: TGTGCCGGGGGTGGGGAAGCTTTCTTT; CDR3 protein: CAGGGEAFF
clone size: many; D gene: -; V gene: TRBV30; J gene: TRBJ1-5; CDR3 DNA: TGTGCCTGGAATTCAGGAGTGAGACAGCCCCAGCATTTT; CDR3 protein: CAWNSGVRQPQHF
clone size: many; D gene: -; V gene: TRBV20-1; J gene: TRBJ2-7; CDR3 DNA: TGCAGTGCTAGGGGGCGGGGCGGTGACTCCTACGAGCAGTACTTC; CDR3 protein: CSARGRGGDSYEQYF
clone size: many; D gene: TRBD1; V gene: TRBV10-3; J gene: TRBJ2-7; CDR3 DNA: TGTGCCATCAGTGAGAAAGGACAGGGCTACGAGCAGTACTTC; CDR3 protein: CAISEKGQGYEQYF
clone size: many; D gene: -; V gene: TRBV19; J gene: TRBJ2-7; CDR3 DNA: TGTGCCAGTAGCCTCGAAGGTAGCGGACAACACTACGAGCAGTACTTC; CDR3 protein: CASSLEGSGQHYEQYF
clone size: many; D gene: TRBD1; V gene: TRBV27; J gene: TRBJ1-1; CDR3 DNA: TGTGCCAGCAGTTTACAGGGGGCGAGAACTGAAGCTTTCTTT; CDR3 protein: CASSLQGARTEAFF
clone size: -; D gene: -; V gene: TRBV7-9; J gene: TRBJ2-7; CDR3 DNA: TGTGCCAGCAGCACTGGGACCTTCTACGAGCAGTACTTC; CDR3 protein: CASSTGTFYEQYF
clone size: many; D gene: -; V gene: TRBV18; J gene: TRBJ2-7; CDR3 DNA: TGTGCCAGCTCAAACAGAGGGTACTCCTACGAGCAGTACTTC; CDR3 protein: CASSNRGYSYEQYF
clone size: -; D gene: -; V gene: TRBV27; J gene: TRBJ2-1; CDR3 DNA: TGTGCCAGCAGTTTGCTGGCCAGCGGAAAGCAGTTCTTC; CDR3 protein: CASSLLASGKQFF
clone size: -; D gene: -; V gene: TRBV19; J gene: TRBJ2-7; CDR3 DNA: TGTGCCAGTAGTATAAGCGCAGGGCACGGCGAGCAGTACTTC; CDR3 protein: CASSISAGHGEQYF
clone size: many; D gene: TRBD1; V gene: TRBV11-2; J gene: TRBJ2-1; CDR3 DNA: TGTGCCAGCAGCTTAGTTCCCGGGACAGGGGAGGATGAGCAGTTCTTC; CDR3 protein: CASSLVPGTGEDEQFF
clone size: -; D gene: -; V gene: TRBV6-4; J gene: TRBJ2-6; CDR3 DNA: TGTCCCAGCAGTGAGGGCCCAAGCTCTGTGGCCAACGTCCTGACTTTC; CDR3 protein: CPSSEGPSSVANVLTF
clone size: few; D gene: -; V gene: TRBV27; J gene: TRBJ1-2; CDR3 DNA: TGTGCCAGCAGTCCCCGGGACCCTATAGGTTATGGCTACACCTTC; CDR3 protein: CASSPRDPIGYGYTF
clone size: -; D gene: -; V gene: TRBV7-9; J gene: TRBJ1-1; CDR3 DNA: TGTGCCAGCAGCTTACGTGTCGGTGAAGCTTTCTTT; CDR3 protein: CASSLRVGEAFF
clone size: many; D gene: -; V gene: TRBV7-2; J gene: TRBJ1-1; CDR3 DNA: TGTGCCAGCAGCCCGACTAGAGGCCGGCGGGGCACTGAAGCTTTCTTT; CDR3 protein: CASSPTRGRRGTEAFF
clone size: -; D gene: -; V gene: TRBV2; J gene: TRBJ2-7; CDR3 DNA: TGTGCCAGCAGTTACCCGGACGAGGGTTCCTACGAGCAGTACTTC; CDR3 protein: CASSYPDEGSYEQYF